Listed here is a single TCR beta chain. Method: immunoSEQ multiplex PCR; TCRdb's copy keeps in-frame clones and lacks some. This repertoire shows about 24,000 clones, over 80% found once; its top ten account for under 20%. V was pared by 0 bases and J by 0 bases, with 7 bases between. Per germline, CDR1 SGHNT and CDR2 YYREEE (reference sequence). This CDR3 is 15 amino acids long. The sample belongs to a study of OX40 agonist ivuxolimab in advanced cancers. The gene calls are TRBV5-4 and TRBJ1-3, with D uncertain. The source material was CD4+ or CD8+ T cells sorted from blood, sampled in a trial of the OX40 agonist ivuxolimab. This receptor was taken from an adult with an advanced solid tumor such as melanoma, head and neck, liver or kidney cancer. The chain's CDR3 is CASSLGTSSGNTIYF. DNA for the CDR3: TGTGCCAGCAGCTTGGGAACCAGCTCTGGAAACACCATATATTTT.